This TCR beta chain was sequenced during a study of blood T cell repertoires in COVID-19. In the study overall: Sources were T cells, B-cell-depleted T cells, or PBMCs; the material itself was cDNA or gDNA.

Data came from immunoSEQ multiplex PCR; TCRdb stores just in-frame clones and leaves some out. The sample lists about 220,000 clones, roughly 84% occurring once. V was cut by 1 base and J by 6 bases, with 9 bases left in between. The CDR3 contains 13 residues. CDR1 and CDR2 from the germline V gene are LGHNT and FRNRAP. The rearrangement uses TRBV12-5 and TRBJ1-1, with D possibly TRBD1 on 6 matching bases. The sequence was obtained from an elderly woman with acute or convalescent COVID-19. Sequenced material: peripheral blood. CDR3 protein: CASGLATGSEAFF. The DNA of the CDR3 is TGTGCTAGTGGTTTGGCGACAGGATCTGAAGCTTTCTTT.